The clone carrying this T cell receptor beta chain has only one observation. The CDR3 is 13 amino acids. Trimming cost V 2 bases and J 7 bases, with 12 bases left between them. The germline V gene encodes CDR1 GTSNPN and CDR2 SVGIG (reference sequence). Data came from immunoSEQ multiplex PCR; TCRdb stores just in-frame clones and leaves some out. The data contain about 260,000 clones, around 92% of them seen just once; the ten biggest clones take up just over 2.5%. The sample comes from a study of blood T cell repertoires in COVID-19. Study summary: Acute-phase and convalescent COVID-19 samples originated in the United States, Italy and Spain. The cDNA or gDNA used as material had been derived from T cells, B-cell-depleted T cells, or PBMCs.

The Seattle site enrolled patients during active infection and followed them longitudinally. The sample comprised peripheral blood. This TCR came from a person between 18 and 35 years old with COVID-19, enrolled during active disease. The rearrangement links TRBV30 to TRBJ1-5; tentative D call: TRBD1 (5 bases). CDR3: CAWSLQGGQPQHF. The CDR3 region has the DNA TGTGCCTGGAGTCTTCAGGGAGGGCAGCCCCAGCATTTT.